These 32 T cell receptor beta chains originate from one sample sequenced in a study of T cell repertoires in cytomegalovirus infection. TCRdb itself ran the reads through MiXCR, one entry per CDR3 protein. The data hold under 200,000 distinct CDR3 sequences, with approximately 21% observed a single time. These receptors lack a known antigen. This specimen was CD8+ T cells from cultured PBMCs, taken from culture after CMV antigen stimulation. The receptor source for this set is a human donor in good health (CMV status not recorded). Some clones in this sample may be carry-over from other donors' samples.

The chain has TRBV27 and TRBJ2-7; 8 bases agree with TRBD1. From germline, CDR1 is MNHEY and CDR2 SMNVEV (reference sequence). The junction had 6 bases not matched to a gene; V was cut back by 5 bases and J by 0 bases. The CDR3 covers 15 residues. CDR3 protein: CASSQQDRASYEQYF. CDR3 DNA: TGTGCCAGCAGTCAACAGGACAGGGCCTCCTACGAGCAGTACTTC.

In its sample, this clonotype was seen a few times. This chain joins TRBV6-1 and TRBJ2-1, with 11 bases lining up with TRBD2. This CDR3 has 13 residues. V trimming: 9 bases; J trimming: 6 bases; junction bases outside the gene matches: 4. The germline gives CDR1 MNHNS, CDR2 SASEGT. CDR3: CASFSGGANEQFF. The CDR3 DNA is TGTGCCAGTTTTAGCGGGGGGGCCAATGAGCAGTTCTTC.

The chain recombines TRBV14 with TRBJ2-1; the D is unclear. The germline V gene encodes CDR1 SGHDN and CDR2 FVKESK. The V gene lost 0 bases and the J gene lost 1 base, with 4 bases spanning the gap. The CDR3 spans 14 residues. DNA of the CDR3: TGTGCCAGCAGCCAAGAATCATCCTACAATGAGCAGTTCTTC. Translation gives CASSQESSYNEQFF.

The V call is TRBV7-9, the J call TRBJ2-1, with 7 bases lining up with TRBD1. Per germline, CDR1 SEHNR and CDR2 FQNEAQ (reference sequence). This CDR3 is 15 amino acids long. After removal of 4 bases from V and 3 bases from J, the junction contained 6 bases not matched to a gene. The CDR3 sequence is CASSSPWDSYNEQFF. CDR3 bases: TGTGCCAGCAGCTCGCCGTGGGACAGCTACAATGAGCAGTTCTTC.

The table lists this clonotype with many counts. The gene calls are TRBV7-8 and TRBJ2-5, with D possibly TRBD2 on 5 matching bases. In germline, CDR1 is SGHVS, CDR2 FQNEAQ. This CDR3 is built from 14 residues. Trimming removed 3 bases at V and 0 bases at J, with 8 bases between. CDR3 DNA: TGTGCCAGCAGCTTGGACTGGTACCAAGAGACCCAGTACTTC. The encoded protein is CASSLDWYQETQYF.

V gene TRBV6-2 or TRBV6-3 combines with J gene TRBJ1-6; D perhaps matches TRBD1 (5 bases). The CDR3 has 12 amino acids. V lost 1 base and J lost 12, with 7 bases in between. Germline loops: CDR1 MNHEY, CDR2 SVGEGT. The CDR3 spells CASSYLGEPLHF. The CDR3, as DNA: TGTGCCAGCAGTTACTTGGGGGAACCCCTCCACTTT.

The chain joins TRBV12-3 or TRBV12-4 to TRBJ1-2; perhaps TRBD1 as D (5 bases). This CDR3 has 15 amino acids. The V and J ends lost 3 bases and 7 bases respectively, with 18 bases between them. This chain's CDR3 is CASSLYPGHSGGYTF. The CDR3 DNA is TGTGCCAGCAGTTTGTACCCCGGACACTCAGGTGGCTACACCTTC.

This clonotype was seen a handful of times. The V gene is TRBV28, the J gene TRBJ2-1; D remains unclear. The germline V gene has CDR1 MDHEN and CDR2 SYDVKM. The CDR3 sequence is 16 residues long. Trimming removed 0 bases from V and 5 bases from J, with 14 bases in between. CDR3 sequence: CASSLWGQLVNNEQFF. The CDR3, as DNA: TGTGCCAGCAGTTTATGGGGCCAGCTTGTCAACAATGAGCAGTTCTTC.

The chain combines TRBV6-5 with TRBJ2-7, with 8 bases aligning to TRBD1. The germline gives CDR1 MNHEY, CDR2 SVGAGI. The CDR3 runs 14 residues. The V gene end was trimmed by 2 bases and the J gene end by 4 bases; junction bases not matched to a gene: 4. In nucleotides, the CDR3 is TGTGCCAGCAGTTACGAAGGACAGGGTTACGAGCAGTACTTC. Translation gives CASSYEGQGYEQYF.

This clonotype occurred a few times. V gene TRBV29-1 combines with J gene TRBJ1-4; D is undetermined. V was trimmed by 5 bases and J by 0 bases, leaving 10 bases between them. Germline CDR1 is SQVTM and CDR2 is ANQGSEA. CDR3 size: 14 residues. The CDR3 DNA reads TGCAGCGTTAGCGACGGTGCAACTAATGAAAAACTGTTTTTT. This codes for CSVSDGATNEKLFF.

The chain couples TRBV7-2 to TRBJ2-3, with 7 nucleotides matching TRBD2. The germline V gene encodes CDR1 SGHTA and CDR2 FQGNSA. V lost 3 bases and J lost 4; bases outside the gene matches: 7. The length of the CDR3 is 15 residues. CDR3 region: CASSLTGGWADTQYF. The CDR3 coding sequence is TGTGCCAGCAGCTTGACGGGGGGTTGGGCAGATACGCAGTATTTT.

This clonotype came up a few times. The chain links TRBV19 to TRBJ1-5, with D possibly matching TRBD1 (6 bases). Between the trimmed V and J ends, which lost 7 bases and 0 bases, there was a span of 10 bases. CDR1 LNHDA and CDR2 SQIVND come from the germline V gene (reference sequence). This CDR3 has 14 residues. In nucleotides, the CDR3 is TGTGCCAGTACAGGGGTTTATAGCAATCAGCCCCAGCATTTT. Translating gives CASTGVYSNQPQHF. Full variable domain (rest looked up from reference TRBV19 and TRBJ1-5): DGGITQSPKYLFRKEGQNVTLSCEQNLNHDAMYWYRQDPGQGLRLIYYSQIVNDFQKGDIAEGYSVSREKKESFPLTVTSAQKNPTAFYLCASTGVYSNQPQHFGDGTRLSIL.

The sample holds a few counts of this clonotype. The rearrangement links TRBV7-2 to TRBJ2-2; 7 nucleotides match TRBD1. The CDR3 extends over 15 amino acids. The V gene end was trimmed by 6 bases and the J gene end by 0 bases; junction bases not matched to a gene: 4. Germline CDR1 is SGHTA and CDR2 is FQGNSA. The CDR3: CASSSTGSNTGELFF. Here the CDR3 DNA reads TGTGCCAGCAGTTCGACAGGGTCGAACACCGGGGAGCTGTTTTTT. Complete variable domain (other parts from reference TRBV7-2 and TRBJ2-2): GAGVSQSPSNKVTEKGKDVELRCDPISGHTALYWYRQSLGQGLEFLIYFQGNSAPDKSGLPSDRFSAERTGGSVSTLTIQRTQQEDSAVYLCASSSTGSNTGELFFGEGSRLTVL.

The chain joins TRBV7-9 to TRBJ1-6; TRBD1 aligns across 7 bases. Per the germline V gene, CDR1 is SEHNR and CDR2 is FQNEAQ (reference sequence). The CDR3 consists of 15 residues. V shed 3 bases, J shed 9 bases, and the junction held 8 bases outside the gene matches. Here the CDR3 DNA reads TGTGCCAGCAGCTTCGACAGGGAGCTAGGTTCACCCCTCCACTTT. It codes for CASSFDRELGSPLHF.

The table lists this clonotype with a few counts. This chain uses TRBV7-8 with TRBJ2-2; 12 bases align to TRBD2. V shed 5 bases, J shed 0 bases, and the junction held 7 bases outside the gene matches. Germline V CDR1 and CDR2: SGHVS, FQNEAQ. This CDR3 has 18 residues. CDR3 protein: CASSQLLAGGPNTGELFF. Here the CDR3 DNA reads TGTGCCAGCAGCCAGTTACTAGCGGGGGGACCGAACACCGGGGAGCTGTTTTTT.

This clonotype was counted only a few times. This chain connects TRBV6-4 to TRBJ2-3; 10 bases line up with TRBD2. Per germline, CDR1 MRHNA and CDR2 SNTAGT. The CDR3 spans 16 residues. V lost 6 bases, J lost 2 bases, and 8 bases stayed unmatched. The CDR3 coding sequence is TGTGCCAGCAGCCCCTTAGCGGGGGGTTCCACAGATACGCAGTATTTT. It specifies CASSPLAGGSTDTQYF.

The chain recombines TRBV7-8 with TRBJ1-2; D gene ambiguous. Germline loops: CDR1 SGHVS, CDR2 FQNEAQ. The CDR3 is 14 residues long. With 5 bases removed from V and 2 bases from J, the gap between germline ends came to 12 bases. The CDR3 here is CASSPPADNYGYTF. CDR3 DNA sequence: TGTGCCAGCAGCCCCCCGGCGGACAACTATGGCTACACCTTC.

There are a few counts of this clonotype. This chain links TRBV12-3 or TRBV12-4 with TRBJ2-1; D ambiguous. The CDR3 contains 16 residues. The ends were cut back, 2 bases at V and 1 base at J, with 12 bases in the middle. CDR3 sequence: CASSLYNPISYNEQFF. Here the CDR3 DNA reads TGTGCCAGCAGTTTATATAATCCGATTTCCTACAATGAGCAGTTCTTC.

The CDR3 is CASSEGGPLRLTEAFF. CDR3 nucleotide sequence: TGTGCCAGCAGTGAAGGCGGCCCCCTGAGGCTCACTGAAGCTTTCTTT. The rearrangement joins TRBV6-1 to TRBJ1-1, with D unresolved. The CDR3 extends over 16 amino acids. V lost 1 base to trimming and J lost 4 bases, with 16 bases between them. Looked up from germline, CDR1 is MNHNS and CDR2 is SASEGT.

The chain couples TRBV6-6 to TRBJ1-6; D possibly corresponds to TRBD1 (6 bases). The germline CDR1 and CDR2 sequences are MNHNY and SVGAGI (reference sequence). Trimming shortened V by 5 bases and J by 7 bases, and 18 bases separated the two germline ends. The length of the CDR3 is 16 residues. The CDR3 loop reads CASSQRQVRTNSPLHF. CDR3 bases: TGTGCCAGCAGTCAAAGACAGGTCAGGACCAATTCACCCCTCCACTTT.

V is TRBV7-8 and J is TRBJ1-3, with 8 bases fitting TRBD1. V dropped 5 bases and J dropped 3; count of bases not matched to a gene: 3. The CDR3 covers 14 residues. Germline-derived CDR1 and CDR2 are SGHVS and FQNEAQ. The CDR3 region has the DNA TGTGCCAGCAGCCGAGGACAGGGTGGAAACACCATATATTTT. Encoded protein: CASSRGQGGNTIYF.

This clonotype has just a few counts. This sequence joins TRBV7-8 and TRBJ2-5; perhaps TRBD1 as D (5 bases). Between the trimmed V and J ends, which lost 4 bases and 0 bases, there was a span of 15 bases. The CDR3 is 16 residues long. The germline V gene has CDR1 SGHVS and CDR2 FQNEAQ. DNA for the CDR3: TGTGCCAGCAGCTACCAGGTGGCCAGGGACCAAGAGACCCAGTACTTC. Translation: CASSYQVARDQETQYF.

The V and J genes are TRBV7-7 and TRBJ2-3, with 7 nucleotides matching TRBD2. The J segment lost 5 bases and the V segment lost 5 bases, leaving 16 bases of the junction unmatched. The CDR3 is 17 residues long. CDR1 SSHAT and CDR2 FNYEAQ come from the germline V gene (reference sequence). The CDR3 spells CASSPGNGPPGGDTQYF. As DNA, the CDR3 is TGTGCCAGCAGCCCGGGCAACGGCCCCCCGGGGGGAGATACGCAGTATTTT.

This clonotype has at least ten counts. The chain is built from TRBV7-2 and TRBJ2-1, with 11 bases that match TRBD1. V was pared by 2 bases and J by 1 base, with 10 bases of the junction left unmatched. The CDR3 is 19 residues long. Germline V CDR1 and CDR2: SGHTA, FQGNSA. The DNA for the CDR3 is TGTGCCAGCAGCTTACCGGGGACAGGGGGAATGGTGTCCTACAATGAGCAGTTCTTC. The encoded protein is CASSLPGTGGMVSYNEQFF. The full variable domain, in which reference TRBV7-2 and TRBJ2-1 provide the parts outside the CDR3, is GAGVSQSPSNKVTEKGKDVELRCDPISGHTALYWYRQSLGQGLEFLIYFQGNSAPDKSGLPSDRFSAERTGGSVSTLTIQRTQQEDSAVYLCASSLPGTGGMVSYNEQFFGPGTRLTVL.

The chain recombines TRBV4-2 with TRBJ2-1; D is undetermined. Per the germline V gene, CDR1 is LGHNA and CDR2 is YNFKEQ. Trimming cost V 1 base and J 7 bases, with 8 bases left between them. The CDR3 is 13 residues long. The CDR3 DNA is TGTGCCAGCAGCCAAGTTATCGGGAATGAGCAGTTCTTC. Its protein is CASSQVIGNEQFF.

This clonotype came up many times. The CDR3 loop is CASSDEGTQYF. CDR3 nucleotide sequence: TGTGCCAGCAGCGACGAGGGTACGCAGTATTTT. V usage is TRBV9 and J usage is TRBJ2-3; weak D call: TRBD2 (5 bases). V was shortened by 3 bases and J by 8 bases, with 7 bases between the two germline ends. Germline V gives CDR1 SGDLS, CDR2 YYNGEE. The length of the CDR3 is 11 residues.

The gene calls are TRBV15 and TRBJ1-1; D call uncertain. CDR1 and CDR2 (germline): LNHNV, YYDKDF (reference sequence). The CDR3 length is 12 residues. V lost 6 bases and J lost 4, with 9 bases in between. The CDR3 loop is CATRNGFTEAFF. In DNA, the CDR3 is TGTGCCACCAGGAACGGGTTCACTGAAGCTTTCTTT.

V is TRBV7-6 and J is TRBJ2-1; D possibly corresponds to TRBD2 (6 bases). The CDR3 sequence is 16 residues long. Between the trimmed V and J ends, which lost 1 base and 6 bases, there was a span of 16 bases. Germline CDR1 is SGHVS and CDR2 is FNYEAQ. CDR3 residues: CASSLGSGNGGNEQFF. The CDR3 DNA reads as TGTGCCAGCAGCTTAGGTAGTGGGAACGGGGGCAATGAGCAGTTCTTC.

This chain links TRBV5-6 with TRBJ1-5; D possibly corresponds to TRBD1 (5 bases). Trimming removed 4 bases from V and 2 bases from J, with 13 bases in between. CDR1 is SGHDT, CDR2 YYEEEE, per germline. CDR3 length: 15 residues. CDR3 coding DNA: TGTGCCAGCAGCCTGGACACCGAGGGCAATCAGCCCCAGCATTTT. Protein product: CASSLDTEGNQPQHF.

The gene calls are TRBV7-2 and TRBJ2-7; D could derive from TRBD1 or TRBD2 (5 bases each). Trimming pared 5 bases from V and 3 bases from J, leaving 14 bases between. CDR1 and CDR2 from the germline V gene are SGHTA and FQGNSA. The CDR3 runs to 14 residues. CDR3 nucleotide sequence: TGTGCCAGCAGCGGTCCGGGACCGTTCTACGAGCAGTACTTC. Translating it yields CASSGPGPFYEQYF.

This clonotype was detected a few times. The CDR3 region has the DNA TGTGCCAGCAGCTTCAGTGGGGGCTCGACTGAAGCTTTCTTT. The encoded protein is CASSFSGGSTEAFF. J is TRBJ1-1 and V is TRBV7-8, with D maybe TRBD1 (6 bases). Germline V gives CDR1 SGHVS, CDR2 FQNEAQ. The CDR3 has 14 amino acids. V lost 3 bases to trimming and J lost 5 bases, with 13 bases between them.

This clonotype occurred once. The V and J genes are TRBV7-4 and TRBJ1-1; 8 positions agree with TRBD1. Germline V lookup: CDR1 SGHVT, CDR2 SQSDAQ. CDR3 length: 14 residues. Losses at the gene ends were 6 bases for V and 6 bases for J; bases not matched to a gene: 9. The CDR3: CASRGQDRAAEAFF. CDR3 nucleotides: TGTGCCAGCAGAGGACAGGACAGGGCCGCTGAAGCTTTCTTT.